The rows below give T cell receptor beta chains drawn from one sample of a study of blood T cell repertoires in COVID-19. TCRdb's copy holds only in-frame clones and misses some; the assay was immunoSEQ multiplex PCR. The sample shows 150,000 to 200,000 clones, around nine tenths of them seen only once. The sample consisted of peripheral blood. These receptors were taken from a man in his forties with active or convalescent COVID-19. CDR3s include the opening cysteine and the closing phenylalanine or tryptophan. D genes are given only for firm matches. A clone size is listed for some rows: how often the clone was seen (once, few, many), or a class if it is expanded.

j_gene	d_gene	v_gene	abundance	CDR3aa	CDR3nt
TRBJ2-3	TRBD2	TRBV30	NA	CAWNIRLAPHTDTQYF	TGTGCCTGGAACATCCGACTAGCGCCGCACACAGATACGCAGTATTTT
TRBJ1-1	TRBD1	TRBV3-1/TRBV3-2	NA	CASSHPGTGRTEAFF	TGTGCCAGCAGCCACCCCGGGACAGGGAGGACTGAAGCTTTCTTT
TRBJ2-7	TRBD2	TRBV6-6	NA	CASRIAGHTYEQYF	TGTGCCAGCAGAATAGCGGGTCATACCTACGAGCAGTACTTC
TRBJ1-2	TRBD1	TRBV7-2	few	CASSQDSGGYGYTF	TGTGCCAGCAGCCAAGACTCAGGGGGATACGGCTACACCTTC
TRBJ1-1	TRBD1	TRBV3-1/TRBV3-2	NA	CASSQVAGGLFDTEAFF	TGTGCCAGCAGCCAAGTAGCAGGGGGCTTATTCGACACTGAAGCTTTCTTT
TRBJ2-7	NA	TRBV11-2	NA	CASSLSGDEQYF	TGTGCCAGCAGCTTATCGGGGGACGAGCAGTACTTC
TRBJ2-3	NA	TRBV6-5	NA	CASTEGPATDTQYF	TGTGCCAGCACCGAGGGCCCGGCCACAGATACGCAGTATTTT
TRBJ1-1	TRBD1	TRBV6-5	NA	CASRGTGGDAFF	TGTGCCAGCAGGGGGACAGGGGGCGACGCTTTCTTT
TRBJ1-5	NA	TRBV6-1	NA	CASSESRVDQPQHF	TGTGCCAGCAGTGAAAGCAGGGTCGATCAGCCCCAGCATTTT
TRBJ1-1	NA	TRBV30	NA	CAWSGQGNTEAFF	TGTGCCTGGAGTGGACAAGGGAACACTGAAGCTTTCTTT
TRBJ1-4	NA	TRBV28	NA	CASSFGAADSEKLFF	TGTGCCAGCAGTTTTGGGGCAGCTGATAGTGAAAAACTGTTTTTT
TRBJ2-5	NA	TRBV19	NA	CASSMSPVEETQYF	TGTGCCAGTAGTATGAGTCCTGTGGAGGAGACCCAGTACTTC
TRBJ2-3	TRBD2	TRBV6-5	NA	CASTPRGGADTQYF	TGTGCCAGCACCCCACGGGGGGGGGCAGATACGCAGTATTTT
TRBJ2-7	NA	TRBV30	NA	CAWSVGPGSLKSYEQYF	TGTGCCTGGAGTGTAGGTCCCGGGTCCCTTAAATCCTACGAGCAGTACTTC
TRBJ2-7	NA	TRBV28	NA	CASSSSTVSSYEQYF	TGTGCCAGCAGTTCCAGTACCGTCAGCTCCTACGAGCAGTACTTC
TRBJ1-2	NA	TRBV9	few	CASSEQTENYGYTF	TGTGCCAGCAGCGAGCAGACAGAGAACTATGGCTACACCTTC
TRBJ2-2	TRBD1	TRBV28	NA	CASNRQGATGELFF	TGTGCCAGCAATAGACAGGGGGCAACCGGGGAGCTGTTTTTT